The entry that follows covers one T cell receptor beta chain sequence. No antigen is known for it. The data belong to a study of shared clonotypes between healthy human individuals. Whole-study results and caveats: Researchers sampled only blood; tissue repertoires likely differ.

The study enrolled healthy HIV-negative adults without recent acute infections or vaccinations as donors. The assay was immunoSEQ multiplex PCR, and TCRdb's table has in-frame clones only and misses some. The repertoire holds about 560,000 clones, with around 81% as singletons. The sample consisted of PBMCs. The TCR sequence derives from a woman aged 40 to 50 in good health. Some clones in this sample may be carry-over from other donors' samples.

CDR3 nucleotide sequence: TGTGCCAGCAGCTCAATGCGATACTCTGGGGCCAACGTCCTGACTTTC. Its protein product is CASSSMRYSGANVLTF. The chain combines TRBV21-1 with TRBJ2-6; the D segment call TRBD2 is taken from the table without a DNA check. TRBV21-1 is recorded as a pseudogene. The CDR3 extends over 16 amino acids.